Listed below are T cell receptor beta chains from one sample, sequenced in a study of T cell responses to AZD1222 COVID-19 vaccine. Profiling relied on immunoSEQ multiplex PCR, and the TCRdb table lists in-frame clones only, not all of them. The sample consists of 50,000 to 70,000 clones, around 85% of them appearing once. The input for sequencing was peripheral blood, taken on day 0 of MenACWY control vaccination. The receptors stem from an adult in good health. Each CDR3 is given with its conserved first and last residue. The D gene is left open where the match is weak. Only some rows state a clone size, as once, few, many or a class for expanded clones.

j_gene	abundance	d_gene	v_gene	CDR3nt	CDR3aa
TRBJ2-1	few	-	TRBV28	TGTGCCAGCACTCCGAGCAGCCGGGTCAATGAGCAGTTCTTC	CASTPSSRVNEQFF
TRBJ2-7	-	-	TRBV7-9	TGTGCCAGCAGCCAGACAGGCCACGAGCAGTACTTC	CASSQTGHEQYF
TRBJ2-1	few	TRBD1	TRBV6-6	TGTGCCAGCAGTTACGGGACAGGGCCTTACAATGAGCAGTTCTTC	CASSYGTGPYNEQFF
TRBJ1-1	-	TRBD1	TRBV19	TGTGCCAGCGTACAGGGGGCGGACACTGAAGCTTTCTTT	CASVQGADTEAFF
TRBJ1-3	few	-	TRBV18	TGTGCCAGCTCCCCCGAAAGCTCTGGAAACACCATATATTTT	CASSPESSGNTIYF
TRBJ2-1	-	-	TRBV11-1	TGTGCCAGCAGCTTAGCGGCCAATGAGCAGTTCTTC	CASSLAANEQFF
TRBJ1-3	once	TRBD1	TRBV14	TGTGCCAGCAGCCACCTGGGACAGGGTGGAAACACCATATATTTT	CASSHLGQGGNTIYF
TRBJ2-6	-	-	TRBV9	TGTGCCAGCAGCGTGGTTAGGGCCTCTGGGGCCAACGTCCTGACTTTC	CASSVVRASGANVLTF
TRBJ2-2	-	-	TRBV6-2/TRBV6-3	TGTGCCAGCAGCCGTATCTGGACCGGGGAGCTGTTTTTT	CASSRIWTGELFF
TRBJ2-5	-	-	TRBV7-9	TGTGCCACGAGCGGATACCAAGAGACCCAGTACTTC	CATSGYQETQYF
TRBJ2-3	-	TRBD2	TRBV19	TGTGCCAGTAGTACTGGACTAGTCAGCACAGATACGCAGTATTTT	CASSTGLVSTDTQYF
TRBJ2-3	-	TRBD2	TRBV5-1	TGCGCCAGCAGCTTGGTACTAGCGGGAGAGGGTACGCAGTATTTT	CASSLVLAGEGTQYF
TRBJ2-6	-	TRBD2	TRBV18	TGTGCCAGCTCACCACGGATTCTTAGCGGGACTGACTCTGGGGCCAACGTCCTGACTTTC	CASSPRILSGTDSGANVLTF
TRBJ2-2	-	-	TRBV6-4	TGTGCCAGCAGTGACTCAGGGGAATCCGGGGAGCTGTTTTTT	CASSDSGESGELFF
TRBJ2-1	-	TRBD2	TRBV18	TGTGCCAGCTCACCGGGACTAGTAAATGAGCAGTTCTTC	CASSPGLVNEQFF
TRBJ2-3	-	TRBD1	TRBV5-1	TGCGCCAGCAGCTTGCGGACAGGGGGCACAGATACGCAGTATTTT	CASSLRTGGTDTQYF
TRBJ2-7	-	-	TRBV5-1	TGCGCCAGCAGACCCGGGACGTCGGCCTACGAGCAGTACTTC	CASRPGTSAYEQYF
TRBJ2-5	-	-	TRBV7-2	TGTGCCAGCAGCTTATTTAGCGGAGCTCAAGAGACCCAGTACTTC	CASSLFSGAQETQYF
TRBJ2-7	once	TRBD2	TRBV7-6	TGTGCCAGCAGCCCCGGGACGGGAGGGTACAACTCCTACGAGCAGTACTTC	CASSPGTGGYNSYEQYF
TRBJ1-2	-	-	TRBV29-1	TGCAGCGGCAACATCCTTAACTATGGCTACACCTTC	CSGNILNYGYTF
TRBJ1-5	-	-	TRBV4-2	TGTGCCAGCAGCCAAGATTGGGGGCAAAATCAGCCCCAGCATTTT	CASSQDWGQNQPQHF
TRBJ1-5	-	-	TRBV7-8	TGTGCCAGCAGCTCAAAAGGGGGGGGAGGTCAGCCCCAGCATTTT	CASSSKGGGGQPQHF
TRBJ2-2	-	TRBD2	TRBV5-1	TGCGCCAGCAGCTCACCACTAGCGGGAGGAAAGGTACTGTCCGGGGAGCTGTTTTTT	CASSSPLAGGKVLSGELFF
TRBJ2-2	-	TRBD2	TRBV7-2	TGTGCCAGCAGCGCTACAGGGACTAGCGGGAGAATCACCGGGGAGCTGTTTTTT	CASSATGTSGRITGELFF
TRBJ1-3	-	TRBD1	TRBV28	TGTGCCAGCAGTAAGACAGGGGTCGGAAACACCATATATTTT	CASSKTGVGNTIYF
TRBJ1-4	once	TRBD1	TRBV5-4	TGTGCCAGCAGCTGGGACAGGGGGGGTGAAAAACTGTTTTTT	CASSWDRGGEKLFF
TRBJ2-3	few	TRBD1	TRBV30	TGTGCCTGGAATAGCAGGGGGCGAGGCACAGATACGCAGTATTTT	CAWNSRGRGTDTQYF
TRBJ1-4	once	-	TRBV18	TGTGCCAGCTCACCTCAGACCAATACTAATGAAAAACTGTTTTTT	CASSPQTNTNEKLFF
TRBJ2-7	-	-	TRBV10-3	TGTGCCATCAGTGAGCCAGGACTGGGGGTGAGCTCCTACGAGCAGTACTTC	CAISEPGLGVSSYEQYF
TRBJ1-1	-	-	TRBV12-5	TGTGCTAGTGCGGGAGGGCTGAACACTGAAGCTTTCTTT	CASAGGLNTEAFF
TRBJ2-2	-	-	TRBV11-3	TGTGCCAGCAGCTTAGTCGGGGGACGCACCGGGGAGCTGTTTTTT	CASSLVGGRTGELFF
TRBJ1-2	-	-	TRBV6-5	TGTGCCAGCAGTTACCAGCAGGGAAGAGGCTACACCTTC	CASSYQQGRGYTF
TRBJ2-7	-	-	TRBV21-1	TGTGCCAGCAGGTGGACTAGCGGGGGGGTCTCCTACGAGCAGTACTTC	CASRWTSGGVSYEQYF
TRBJ2-7	-	-	TRBV18	TGTGCCAGCTCACCGCAAGAATACGAGCAGTACTTC	CASSPQEYEQYF
TRBJ2-3	-	-	TRBV6-5	TGTGCCAGCAGTTACGGCTTTGGCAGGGGCCCAGATACGCAGTATTTT	CASSYGFGRGPDTQYF
TRBJ1-1	-	-	TRBV19	TGTGCCAGTAGTATAGGGCAGACTGAAGCTTTCTTT	CASSIGQTEAFF
TRBJ2-1	-	-	TRBV13	TGTGCCAGCAGCTCCCGAGGCTCCTACAATGAGCAGTTCTTC	CASSSRGSYNEQFF